Listed below are T cell receptor beta chains from one sample, sequenced in a study of blood T cell repertoires in COVID-19. Method: immunoSEQ multiplex PCR; TCRdb's copy keeps in-frame clones and lacks some. The data contain about 160,000 clones, roughly 93% of them singletons. The sample was peripheral blood. Source of these receptors: a man younger than 30 with acute or convalescent COVID-19. Both conserved end residues are part of each CDR3. The D gene is left open where the match is weak. Size tells how often a clone was seen (once, few, many) or the class of an expanded clone, and some rows leave it out.

TRBV19	-	TRBD1	TRBJ2-3	CASSISATGWADTQYF	TGTGCCAGTAGTATATCCGCGACAGGGTGGGCAGATACGCAGTATTTT
TRBV6-5	-	TRBD1	TRBJ2-1	CASRSGRGRHEQFF	TGTGCCAGCAGGAGTGGCAGGGGGCGACATGAGCAGTTCTTC
TRBV7-2	-	TRBD1	TRBJ1-3	CASSLRTGVLSSGNTIYF	TGTGCCAGCAGCTTACGGACAGGGGTCCTCAGCTCTGGAAACACCATATATTTT
TRBV18	-	-	TRBJ1-1	CASPREENTEAFF	TGTGCCTCCCCCAGGGAGGAAAACACTGAAGCTTTCTTT
TRBV19	-	TRBD2	TRBJ2-2	CASSITGTTGTGELFF	TGTGCCAGTAGTATCACGGGGACTACGGGCACCGGGGAGCTGTTTTTT
TRBV27	once	-	TRBJ2-3	CASSLLEADTQYF	TGTGCCAGCAGTTTATTAGAGGCAGATACGCAGTATTTT
TRBV24-1	-	TRBD2	TRBJ2-1	CATSDSLAGGPFSYNEQFF	TGTGCCACCAGTGATTCCTTAGCGGGGGGTCCTTTCTCCTACAATGAGCAGTTCTTC
TRBV5-1	-	TRBD1	TRBJ1-1	CASSFGQGNTEAFF	TGCGCCAGCAGCTTTGGACAGGGGAACACTGAAGCTTTCTTT
TRBV5-1	-	TRBD2	TRBJ2-1	CASSDGVLAGGSSYNEQFF	TGCGCCAGCAGCGACGGCGTGCTAGCGGGAGGGAGCTCCTACAATGAGCAGTTCTTC
TRBV24-1	-	TRBD2	TRBJ2-1	CATSPGGNNEQFF	TGTGCCACCAGCCCGGGGGGGAACAATGAGCAGTTCTTC
TRBV27	-	-	TRBJ2-2	CASSQRGTVNTGELFF	TGTGCCAGCAGCCAACGGGGGACAGTCAACACCGGGGAGCTGTTTTTT
TRBV30	once	-	TRBJ2-1	CALTARYNEQFF	TGTGCCTTGACAGCTCGCTACAATGAGCAGTTCTTC
TRBV5-1	once	-	TRBJ2-3	CASTSPPGADTQYF	TGCGCCAGCACCTCCCCCCCGGGGGCAGATACGCAGTATTTT
TRBV28	few	TRBD2	TRBJ2-3	CASIPSGRYGTDTQYF	TGTGCCAGCATTCCTAGCGGGAGATACGGCACAGATACGCAGTATTTT
TRBV24-1	-	-	TRBJ1-5	CATSAAGEGNQPQHF	TGTGCCACCAGTGCCGCCGGGGAGGGCAATCAGCCCCAGCATTTT
TRBV9	-	TRBD2	TRBJ2-1	CASSVVEAGGRGEQFF	TGTGCCAGCAGCGTAGTCGAAGCGGGAGGCCGGGGTGAGCAGTTCTTC
TRBV24-1	-	TRBD1	TRBJ2-7	CATSGPTGDEQYF	TGTGCCACCAGTGGCCCAACAGGGGACGAGCAGTACTTC
TRBV24-1	-	TRBD1	TRBJ1-2	CATSDSGTGASNYGYTF	TGTGCCACCAGTGATTCCGGGACAGGGGCTAGCAACTATGGCTACACCTTC
TRBV25-1	-	-	TRBJ1-3	CASSERSDSPDTIYF	TGTGCCAGCAGTGAAAGGTCGGATAGCCCGGACACCATATATTTT
TRBV11-2	-	TRBD1	TRBJ1-1	CASSLSFRTGWTEAFF	TGTGCCAGCAGCTTATCTTTTCGGACAGGGTGGACTGAAGCTTTCTTT
TRBV18	-	-	TRBJ1-1	CASSTETSGTEAFF	TGTGCCAGCTCAACAGAGACGTCGGGGACTGAAGCTTTCTTT
TRBV6-1	-	-	TRBJ1-1	CASSERADRNTEAFF	TGTGCCAGCAGTGAAAGGGCGGACAGGAACACTGAAGCTTTCTTT
TRBV29-1	-	-	TRBJ2-1	CSADSTDQYNEQFF	TGCAGCGCCGATAGCACCGATCAATACAATGAGCAGTTCTTC
TRBV5-1	-	-	TRBJ1-3	CASSSISGGAPSKRSTIYF	TGCGCCAGCAGCTCGATCTCGGGGGGTGCCCCGTCAAAGCGTTCCACCATATATTTT
TRBV12-3/TRBV12-4	-	-	TRBJ2-7	CASSPRGNEQYF	TGTGCCAGCAGCCCTAGGGGAAACGAGCAGTACTTC
TRBV12-3/TRBV12-4	once	-	TRBJ1-2	CASSDRYGYTF	TGTGCCAGCAGCGATAGATATGGCTACACCTTC
TRBV5-1	-	TRBD1	TRBJ2-3	CASSPGQGGTDTQYF	TGCGCCAGCAGCCCAGGACAGGGAGGCACAGATACGCAGTATTTT
TRBV18	-	TRBD1	TRBJ1-1	CASSPRNRGSTEAFF	TGTGCCAGCTCACCACGAAACAGGGGAAGCACTGAAGCTTTCTTT
TRBV27	-	TRBD1	TRBJ2-7	CASSFIGQGHEQYF	TGTGCCAGCAGTTTTATAGGACAGGGCCACGAGCAGTACTTC
TRBV11-2	few	-	TRBJ1-1	CASSPIPRATALDTEAFF	TGTGCCAGCAGCCCCATCCCCAGGGCGACCGCTTTGGACACTGAAGCTTTCTTT
TRBV30	-	TRBD1	TRBJ2-7	CAWSDQGVSWNYEQYF	TGTGCCTGGAGTGATCAGGGGGTAAGCTGGAACTACGAGCAGTACTTC
TRBV5-1	-	TRBD2	TRBJ2-5	CASSFDPGLEVQETQYF	TGCGCCAGCAGCTTTGATCCGGGACTAGAGGTCCAAGAGACCCAGTACTTC
TRBV3-1/TRBV3-2	-	-	TRBJ1-3	CASSQAAARGNTIYF	TGTGCCAGCAGCCAAGCCGCGGCGCGGGGAAACACCATATATTTT
TRBV19	-	TRBD1	TRBJ1-5	CASSIRTGGTGNQPQHF	TGTGCCAGTAGTATTAGGACAGGGGGTACGGGAAATCAGCCCCAGCATTTT
TRBV30	-	TRBD1	TRBJ2-1	CAWSPTSGTGSSYNEQFF	TGTGCCTGGAGTCCCACGTCCGGGACAGGGAGCTCCTACAATGAGCAGTTCTTC
TRBV5-1	-	-	TRBJ2-7	CASSPQTTGAYEQYF	TGCGCCAGCAGCCCCCAAACGACAGGAGCCTACGAGCAGTACTTC
TRBV12-3/TRBV12-4	-	-	TRBJ1-1	CASSFYSTEAFF	TGTGCCAGCAGTTTCTATAGCACTGAAGCTTTCTTT
TRBV5-1	-	TRBD1	TRBJ1-2	CASSRVQGFSNYGYTF	TGCGCCAGCAGCCGCGTACAGGGGTTCTCTAACTATGGCTACACCTTC
TRBV5-1	-	-	TRBJ2-7	CASSFNSGSYEQYF	TGCGCCAGCAGCTTTAACAGTGGGTCCTACGAGCAGTACTTC
TRBV19	-	-	TRBJ2-1	CASSPQLVARAYNEQFF	TGTGCCAGTAGCCCTCAACTAGTAGCGCGTGCCTACAATGAGCAGTTCTTC
TRBV19	-	TRBD1	TRBJ2-7	CASSIGGTGDAEQYF	TGTGCCAGTAGTATAGGAGGGACAGGGGACGCCGAGCAGTACTTC
TRBV9	-	-	TRBJ1-1	CASSPMSAGDTEAFF	TGTGCCAGCAGCCCGATGTCCGCCGGGGACACTGAAGCTTTCTTT
TRBV6-5	-	TRBD2	TRBJ2-3	CASSSAGGNTDTQYF	TGTGCCAGCAGTTCCGCGGGGGGGAACACAGATACGCAGTATTTT
TRBV6-5	-	-	TRBJ1-3	CASSRRPYSGNTIYF	TGTGCCAGCAGTCGGCGGCCCTACTCTGGAAACACCATATATTTT
TRBV19	-	-	TRBJ1-1	CASSIGGTDTEAFF	TGTGCCAGTAGTATAGGCGGCACGGACACTGAAGCTTTCTTT
TRBV9	-	-	TRBJ1-1	CASSVGNLEAFF	TGTGCCAGCAGCGTCGGGAACCTTGAAGCTTTCTTT
TRBV15	-	TRBD1	TRBJ1-1	CATSGGTGKGTEAFF	TGTGCCACCAGCGGAGGGACAGGGAAGGGGACTGAAGCTTTCTTT
TRBV7-9	-	TRBD1	TRBJ1-5	CASSPLGGQGNQPQHF	TGTGCCAGCAGCCCCCTCGGGGGACAGGGCAATCAGCCCCAGCATTTT
TRBV24-1	-	TRBD2	TRBJ2-1	CATSDFSGSSYNEQFF	TGTGCCACCAGTGACTTTAGCGGGAGCTCCTACAATGAGCAGTTCTTC
TRBV5-1	-	TRBD1	TRBJ2-2	CASSAGTGGATGELFF	TGCGCCAGCAGCGCCGGGACAGGGGGAGCCACCGGGGAGCTGTTTTTT
TRBV3-1/TRBV3-2	-	-	TRBJ1-1	CASSQDQGGEAFF	TGTGCCAGCAGCCAAGATCAAGGGGGTGAAGCTTTCTTT